One sample yielded the 26 T cell receptor beta chains listed below, sequenced in a study of cytomegalovirus exposure and HLA in healthy donors. The PCR ran on 60 Vbeta and 13 Jbeta primers. Measured with immunoSEQ multiplex PCR; TCRdb has only the in-frame clones, and not every one. The data show approximately 120,000 clones, less than 85% seen once. The specimen was PBMCs. Every receptor here comes from a young man in good health and CMV-seropositive.

The genes are TRBV19 and TRBJ2-1, with a tentative D call TRBD2 (6 bases). The germline V gene has CDR1 LNHDA and CDR2 SQIVND (reference sequence). The CDR3 is made up of 14 amino acids. Trimming left V 6 bases short and J 4 bases short, with 13 bases between. CDR3 nucleotide sequence: TGTGCCAGTAGAGAAAGCGGGTTTTACAATGAGCAGTTCTTC. Protein: CASRESGFYNEQFF.

The chain has TRBV6-1 and TRBJ1-1; D is unclear. Germline V gene data show CDR1 as MNHNS and CDR2 as SASEGT. This CDR3 has 16 residues. Trimming took 2 bases from V and 6 from J, leaving 19 bases between them. The CDR3 DNA is TGTGCCAGCAGTGAACGGCCACGCGAGATCGGGGCTGAAGCTTTCTTT. It translates to CASSERPREIGAEAFF.

In nucleotides, the CDR3 is TGTGCCAGCAGTTTACTCCGGGAGGGTTCACCCCTCCACTTT. It encodes CASSLLREGSPLHF. The chain joins TRBV27 to TRBJ1-6; D gene uncertain. The CDR3 covers 14 residues. Per the germline V gene, CDR1 is MNHEY and CDR2 is SMNVEV (reference sequence). The ends were cut back, 2 bases at V and 9 bases at J, with 11 bases in the middle.

The table lists this clone with a few counts. This sequence joins TRBV6-1 and TRBJ2-5; weak D call: TRBD2 (6 bases). The J call is in doubt because the DNA end fits TRBJ2-7 better. This CDR3 is 14 amino acids long. CDR1 is MNHNS, CDR2 SASEGT, per germline. For the CDR3, the DNA is TGTGCCAGCACCCAGGGAGGTAGAGGGGTCGAGCAGTACTTC. Translation gives CASTQGGRGVEQYF.

This clone was seen once. The CDR3 sequence is CASSEGWLEGQETQYF. As DNA, the CDR3 is TGTGCCAGCAGTGAAGGGTGGCTCGAGGGCCAAGAGACCCAGTACTTC. This chain joins TRBV6-1 and TRBJ2-5; maybe TRBD2 (5 bases). The CDR3 is 16 amino acids. V was pared by 1 base and J by 1 base, with 13 bases between. Germline CDR1 and CDR2: MNHNS and SASEGT.

The chain combines TRBV14 with TRBJ2-7; D possibly corresponds to TRBD2 (5 bases). Trimming shortened V by 1 base and J by 4 bases, and 5 bases separated the two germline ends. The CDR3 totals 12 residues. From germline, CDR1 is SGHDN and CDR2 FVKESK. DNA of the CDR3: TGTGCCAGCAGCCAAGGGAGGTACGAGCAGTACTTC. Translation: CASSQGRYEQYF.

V is TRBV6-1 and J is TRBJ2-2, with 9 bases fitting TRBD1. CDR3 length: 15 residues. Germline V gene sequence: CDR1 MNHNS, CDR2 SASEGT. V lost 6 bases and J lost 8; bases outside the gene matches: 10. The CDR3 protein is CASRRGTGPGGELFF. As DNA, the CDR3 is TGTGCCAGCAGACGAGGGACAGGGCCTGGGGGGGAGCTGTTTTTT.

On this clone: At one end, the junction sequence differs from germline, possibly due to a read error. The CDR3 nucleotides read TGTGCCAGCAGCCTAACGGCTGGGGCCAACGGCCTGACTTTC. It codes for CASSLTAGANGLTF. The chain has TRBV7-8 and TRBJ2-6; weak D call: TRBD1 (5 bases). CDR1 and CDR2 from the germline V gene are SGHVS and FQNEAQ. This CDR3 is 14 amino acids long.

The chain combines TRBV14 with TRBJ1-1; 8 nucleotides align to TRBD1. The V and J ends lost 6 bases and 6 bases, in that order; junction bases with no gene match: 6. The germline gives CDR1 SGHDN, CDR2 FVKESK. CDR3 length: 13 residues. The CDR3 DNA is TGTGCCAGCAGTGTACAGGGGGGGCCTGAAGCTTTCTTT. It specifies CASSVQGGPEAFF.

This chain joins TRBV6-1 and TRBJ2-7; maybe TRBD1 (5 bases). This CDR3 is 12 amino acids long. The ends were cut back, 7 bases at V and 2 bases at J, with 9 bases in the middle. The germline gives CDR1 MNHNS, CDR2 SASEGT. This CDR3 reads CASMGPAYEQYF. The CDR3 DNA is TGTGCCAGCATGGGGCCAGCCTACGAGCAGTACTTC.

The V call is TRBV5-1, the J call TRBJ2-2; D remains unclear. V was shortened by 0 bases and J by 4 bases, with 10 bases between the two germline ends. CDR3 size: 15 residues. Germline V lookup: CDR1 SGHRS, CDR2 YFSETQ. This CDR3 is CASSLDGTGTGELFF. CDR3 DNA sequence: TGCGCCAGCAGCTTGGATGGTACTGGCACCGGGGAGCTGTTTTTT.

The gene calls are TRBV9 and TRBJ2-5, with D possibly matching TRBD2 (5 bases). There are 13 residues in the CDR3. CDR1 and CDR2 (germline): SGDLS, YYNGEE. Deletions cut 0 bases from V and 5 bases from J, with 8 bases between. CDR3 bases: TGTGCCAGCAGCGTAGGGAGGTGGGAGACCCAGTACTTC. It codes for CASSVGRWETQYF.

CDR3 nucleotide sequence: TGTGCCAGCAGTTACTCGGAGGGCGACACTGAAGCTTTCTTT. As protein: CASSYSEGDTEAFF. This sequence joins TRBV6-5 and TRBJ1-1; no reliable D call. The CDR3 covers 14 residues. V was pared by 0 bases and J by 3 bases, with 8 bases between. The germline V gene encodes CDR1 MNHEY and CDR2 SVGAGI.

The chain has TRBV7-9 and TRBJ2-5, with D tentatively TRBD2 (7 bases). From germline, CDR1 is SEHNR and CDR2 FQNEAQ (reference sequence). The V and J ends lost 1 base and 4 bases respectively, with 16 bases between them. CDR3 length equals 16 residues. For the CDR3, the DNA is TGTGCCAGCAGCTTAGTGTCCCCGGGGGGCCGAGAGACCCAGTACTTC. Amino acids: CASSLVSPGGRETQYF.

V and J are TRBV2 and TRBJ1-5; D is uncertain. V gave up 1 base and J gave up 1 base, with 8 bases separating them. The CDR3 is made up of 15 amino acids. Germline V gene lookup returns CDR1 SNHLY and CDR2 FYNNEI. For the CDR3, the DNA is TGTGCCAGCAGTGAAGGGATCGGGAGCAATCAGCCCCAGCATTTT. Translated, it gives CASSEGIGSNQPQHF. Full variable domain (rest looked up from reference TRBV2 and TRBJ1-5): EPEVTQTPSHQVTQMGQEVILRCVPISNHLYFYWYRQILGQKVEFLVSFYNNEISEKSEIFDDQFSVERPDGSNFTLKIRSTKLEDSAMYFCASSEGIGSNQPQHFGDGTRLSIL.

This chain connects TRBV13 to TRBJ2-5; D gene uncertain. The DNA end is more similar to TRBJ2-7, so the J call may be wrong. CDR1 PRHDT and CDR2 FYEKMQ come from the germline V gene (reference sequence). The CDR3 spans 17 residues. This CDR3 reads CASSLGTRARSSYEQYF. CDR3 sequence (DNA): TGTGCCAGCAGCTTAGGCACCAGAGCGAGGAGCTCCTACGAGCAGTACTTC.

The chain is built from TRBV4-1 and TRBJ1-4; TRBD1 is a possible D gene (5 bases). Germline V CDR1 and CDR2: MGHRA, YSYEKL. Trimming shortened V by 1 base and J by 8 bases, and 14 bases separated the two germline ends. The CDR3 has 15 amino acids. The CDR3 loop reads CASSQGGGTGEKLFF. The CDR3 DNA reads as TGCGCCAGCAGCCAAGGGGGGGGGACGGGCGAAAAACTGTTTTTT.

V is TRBV29-1 and J is TRBJ2-1; 8 bases are a match to TRBD2. The V gene's germline CDR1 is SQVTM and CDR2 ANQGSEA. The V gene end was trimmed by 4 bases and the J gene end by 8 bases; junction bases not matched to a gene: 4. The CDR3 totals 12 residues. Here the CDR3 DNA reads TGCAGCGTTGTCGGGGGGGCATATGAGCAGTTCTTC. Its protein product is CSVVGGAYEQFF.

This chain joins TRBV6-5 and TRBJ2-7, with 11 bases fitting TRBD2. V lost 4 bases to trimming and J lost 7 bases; unmatched junction nucleotides: 6. This CDR3 is 14 amino acids long. Looked up from germline, CDR1 is MNHEY and CDR2 is SVGAGI. The CDR3 DNA sequence: TGTGCCAGCAGTTCCCTAGCGGGGGGACTAGAGCAGTACTTC. It translates to CASSSLAGGLEQYF.

The CDR3 nucleotides are TGTGCCAGTAGTATAGAGGAGTTTTCACCCCTCCACTTT. It codes for CASSIEEFSPLHF. The chain recombines TRBV19 with TRBJ1-6; no firm D call. The CDR3 consists of 13 residues. Germline CDR1 LNHDA, CDR2 SQIVND (reference sequence). V dropped 0 bases and J dropped 9 bases, with 6 bases sitting between them.

This clone was detected once. The rearrangement uses TRBV9 and TRBJ1-1; TRBD1 matches 8 bases. Looked up from germline, CDR1 is SGDLS and CDR2 is YYNGEE. CDR3 length: 15 amino acids. The trim removed 0 bases at V and 4 bases at J, leaving 5 bases unmatched. The CDR3 sequence: CASSVVQGTGTEAFF. In nucleotides, the CDR3 is TGTGCCAGCAGCGTAGTTCAGGGGACAGGCACTGAAGCTTTCTTT.

V gene TRBV2 combines with J gene TRBJ2-3; D possibly corresponds to TRBD1 (5 bases). CDR1 and CDR2 from the germline V gene are SNHLY and FYNNEI. Trimming stripped 9 bases from V and 2 bases from J, with 12 bases between. The CDR3 sequence is 13 residues long. Here the CDR3 reads CARKDMTTDTQYF. As DNA, the CDR3 is TGTGCCAGAAAGGACATGACCACAGATACGCAGTATTTT.

The V call is TRBV6-6, the J call TRBJ1-1; unclear D gene. Trimming took off 8 bases at V and 9 bases at J, with 13 bases between the two ends. Germline values: CDR1 MNHNY, CDR2 SVGAGI (reference sequence). This CDR3 spans 11 amino acids. The CDR3 region is CASQGGDQAFF. The CDR3 DNA is TGTGCCAGCCAAGGAGGCGACCAAGCTTTCTTT.

The chain is built from TRBV18 and TRBJ1-1; D is uncertain. The V gene lost 1 base and the J gene lost 8 bases, with 11 bases spanning the gap. The germline gives CDR1 KGHSH, CDR2 LQKENI. This CDR3 has 13 residues. The CDR3 region is CASSPHAAEEAFF. Here the CDR3 DNA reads TGTGCCAGCTCACCACATGCTGCTGAGGAAGCTTTCTTT.

This rearrangement joins TRBV10-3 to TRBJ2-3, with 12 positions matching TRBD2. Germline CDR1 is ENHRY and CDR2 is SYGVKD. The CDR3 runs 15 residues. J gave up 2 bases and V 6 bases, and 3 bases lay outside the gene matches. The CDR3 reads CAIRASGGVTDTQYF. The CDR3 DNA sequence: TGTGCCATCAGAGCTAGCGGGGGGGTCACAGATACGCAGTATTTT.

The V gene is TRBV19, the J gene TRBJ2-5, with 9 bases lining up with TRBD1. The CDR3 consists of 15 residues. Germline CDR1 LNHDA, CDR2 SQIVND (reference sequence). V shed 3 bases, J shed 5 bases, and the junction held 7 bases outside the gene matches. The CDR3 DNA follows: TGTGCCAGTAGTATGGGTTTCGGGACAGGGGAGACCCAGTACTTC. Protein product: CASSMGFGTGETQYF.